The 19 T cell receptor beta chains given below trace back to one sample, sequenced in a study of brain metastases from non-small cell lung cancer. Profiling relied on immunoSEQ multiplex PCR, and the TCRdb table lists in-frame clones only, not all of them. Of a few thousand clones detected, around 86% appear once; the ten largest clones hold about 9.2%. Sequenced: tumor-adjacent normal tissue. These receptor sequences come from a donor over 35 with non-small cell lung cancer.

V gene TRBV9 combines with J gene TRBJ1-2; no reliable D call. Germline values: CDR1 SGDLS, CDR2 YYNGEE. V was shortened by 3 bases and J by 4 bases, with 13 bases between the two germline ends. The CDR3 is 14 residues long. Here the CDR3 reads CASSASITTYGYTF. CDR3 DNA: TGTGCCAGCAGCGCTTCCATAACTACCTATGGCTACACCTTC.

In this sample, this clone turned up a few times. The V call is TRBV5-1, the J call TRBJ2-7, with D possibly being TRBD1 or TRBD2 (5 bases each). The CDR3 length is 15 residues. Germline V lookup: CDR1 SGHRS, CDR2 YFSETQ. V was clipped by 0 bases and J by 3 bases, with 13 bases between them. CDR3 DNA: TGCGCCAGCAGCTTGGGAGGGACCACCATCTACGAGCAGTACTTC. It encodes CASSLGGTTIYEQYF.

This clone appeared a single time. Additional DNA sequences in this sample encode the identical CDR3. The V call is TRBV7-8, the J call TRBJ1-2, with a weak D call TRBD1 (6 bases). CDR1 is SGHVS and CDR2 is FQNEAQ in the germline V gene. The CDR3 runs to 15 residues. Trimming shortened V by 6 bases and J by 6 bases, and 20 bases separated the two germline ends. This CDR3 reads CASSSGAAGGHGYTF. The CDR3 DNA is TGTGCCAGCAGTTCAGGGGCAGCCGGCGGGCATGGCTACACCTTC.

J is TRBJ1-3 and V is TRBV7-2; no definite D call. Germline CDR1 is SGHTA and CDR2 is FQGNSA. The ends were cut back, 0 bases at V and 1 base at J, with 7 bases in the middle. The CDR3 is 15 residues long. CDR3 DNA: TGTGCCAGCAGCTTAGCGCTGTATTCTGGAAACACCATATATTTT. This sequence encodes CASSLALYSGNTIYF.

The V gene is TRBV12-3 or TRBV12-4, the J gene TRBJ1-1, with D unresolved. The V end was cut by 3 bases, the J end by 5 bases, with 4 bases between. CDR3 length: 11 amino acids. The chain's CDR3 is CASSLGTEAFF. Here the CDR3 DNA reads TGTGCCAGCAGTTTGGGGACTGAAGCTTTCTTT.

The chain carries TRBV10-2 and TRBJ2-5; a possible D gene is TRBD1 (6 bases). The CDR3 sequence is 14 residues long. CDR1 is WSHSY and CDR2 is SAAADI in the germline V gene. Trimming removed 8 bases from V and 2 bases from J, with 15 bases in between. CDR3 sequence: CASRGPGQQETQYF. The CDR3 DNA is TGCGCCAGCCGTGGCCCCGGACAGCAAGAGACCCAGTACTTC.

A few counts support this clone. This sequence joins TRBV7-9 and TRBJ2-1; D uncertain. Germline CDR1 and CDR2: SEHNR and FQNEAQ (reference sequence). Trimming pared 2 bases from V and 0 bases from J, leaving 8 bases between. The CDR3 has 15 amino acids. The CDR3 DNA reads TGTGCCAGCAGCTTAACCTATAGCTCCTACAATGAGCAGTTCTTC. It is translated as CASSLTYSSYNEQFF.

This clone has only a few counts. The chain is built from TRBV12-3 or TRBV12-4 and TRBJ2-5; D uncertain. This CDR3 spans 11 amino acids. V lost 7 bases to trimming and J lost 1 base, with 4 bases between them. The CDR3 region has the DNA TGTGCCAGCACCCTCCAAGAGACCCAGTACTTC. It codes for CASTLQETQYF.

This sequence joins TRBV6-4 and TRBJ2-7; 14 nucleotides agree with TRBD2. The J segment lost 3 bases and the V segment lost 7 bases, leaving 11 bases of the junction unmatched. Germline V gene lookup returns CDR1 MRHNA and CDR2 SNTAGT. CDR3 length: 17 amino acids. CDR3 sequence: CASITPLGTSGGYEQYV. The DNA for the CDR3 is TGTGCCAGCATTACGCCTCTTGGGACTAGCGGGGGCTACGAGCAGTACGTC.

This rearrangement joins TRBV7-9 to TRBJ1-1, with TRBD1 as a possible D gene (5 bases). Looked up from germline, CDR1 is SEHNR and CDR2 is FQNEAQ (reference sequence). The CDR3 runs to 14 residues. The V end was cut by 1 base, the J end by 1 base, with 7 bases between. The CDR3 here is CASSLERGNTEAFF. CDR3 in DNA: TGTGCCAGCAGCTTAGAGAGGGGGAACACTGAAGCTTTCTTT.

The chain links TRBV6-5 to TRBJ1-5, with a weak D call TRBD1 (6 bases). CDR1 is MNHEY, CDR2 SVGAGI, per germline. The V end lost 5 bases, the J end lost 7 bases, and 18 bases lay between the germline ends. This CDR3 has 15 amino acids. The CDR3: CASSPRRGESQPQHF. The CDR3 nucleotides read TGTGCCAGCAGTCCTCGAAGGGGGGAGAGCCAGCCCCAGCATTTT.

The rearrangement joins TRBV23-1 to TRBJ1-5, with unresolved D. TRBV23-1 is filed as an ORF, its function uncertain. The CDR3 consists of 12 residues. Trimming took off 4 bases at V and 4 bases at J, with 5 bases between the two ends. This CDR3 reads CASSPANQPQHF. The CDR3, as DNA: TGCGCCAGCAGTCCGGCTAATCAGCCCCAGCATTTT.

The chain has TRBV20-1 and TRBJ1-2; maybe TRBD1 (6 bases). This CDR3 spans 14 amino acids. Germline lookup yields CDR1 DFQATT and CDR2 SNEGSKA (reference sequence). Deletions cut 3 bases from V and 4 bases from J, with 15 bases between. The CDR3 sequence: CSASKRGAGYGYTF. In DNA form, the CDR3 reads TGCAGTGCTAGTAAGAGGGGGGCCGGCTATGGCTACACCTTC.

This chain connects TRBV5-4 to TRBJ2-2, with 10 bases fitting TRBD2. Germline V gene lookup returns CDR1 SGHNT and CDR2 YYREEE (reference sequence). The CDR3 sequence is 16 residues long. With V trimmed by 5 bases and J by 1 base, 5 bases remained unmatched. This CDR3 reads CASSPSSGGNTGELFF. The CDR3 region has the DNA TGTGCCAGCAGTCCCTCTAGCGGGGGGAACACCGGGGAGCTGTTTTTT.

V is TRBV2 and J is TRBJ1-4; the D gene is possibly TRBD1 (5 bases). Trimming removed 6 bases from V and 8 bases from J, with 16 bases in between. Germline V gene lookup returns CDR1 SNHLY and CDR2 FYNNEI. The CDR3 sequence is 14 residues long. The chain's CDR3 is CASRAGTAYEKLFF. The CDR3 DNA reads TGTGCCAGCAGGGCCGGGACGGCGTACGAAAAACTGTTTTTT.

On this clone: A much larger clone differs by one base, so this may be a read error. This rearrangement joins TRBV6-2 or TRBV6-3 to TRBJ2-5, with 8 bases matching TRBD1. This CDR3 comprises 14 residues. The germline CDR1 and CDR2 sequences are MNHEY and SVGEGT. CDR3 DNA: TGTACCAGCAGTTTCTCGACAGGGGTAGAGACCCAGTACTTC. Protein sequence: CTSSFSTGVETQYF.

The rearrangement links TRBV7-6 to TRBJ1-3; 10 bases are shared with TRBD1. The CDR3 is 17 amino acids. The ends lost 0 bases at V and 4 bases at J; junction bases unmatched: 6. Germline CDR1 SGHVS, CDR2 FNYEAQ. Written as DNA, the CDR3 is TGTGCCAGCAGCTTAGCTCCTACGGGACAGGGGGGAAACACCATATATTTT. Its protein is CASSLAPTGQGGNTIYF.

The chain joins TRBV2 to TRBJ2-2; D is perhaps TRBD1 or TRBD2 (5 bases each). V shed 3 bases and J shed 5 bases, with 13 bases lying between them. Per the germline V gene, CDR1 is SNHLY and CDR2 is FYNNEI. This CDR3 comprises 15 residues. The CDR3 is CASSDLRGETGELFF. In DNA form, the CDR3 reads TGTGCCAGCAGTGACTTGAGGGGTGAAACCGGGGAGCTGTTTTTT.

V is TRBV6-2 or TRBV6-3 and J is TRBJ1-2; 8 positions match TRBD1. Germline trimming cut 0 bases from V and 3 bases from J; bases unmatched to any gene: 9. Per germline, CDR1 MNHEY and CDR2 SVGEGT. The CDR3 extends over 17 amino acids. CDR3 sequence (DNA): TGTGCCAGCAGTTACTCGTGGACAGGGCGATTTGACTATGGCTACACCTTC. The encoded protein is CASSYSWTGRFDYGYTF.